The 20 T cell receptor beta chains reported below all come from one sample, sequenced in a study of cytomegalovirus exposure and HLA in healthy donors. Sequencing used immunoSEQ multiplex PCR; TCRdb keeps in-frame clones, though not all of them. Among about 79,000 clones, 93% were seen once, and the ten largest hold 3.6%. Sequencing was done on a sample of PBMCs. These receptors were taken from a woman aged 30 to 39 in good health and CMV-seronegative.

The chain joins TRBV5-1 to TRBJ1-2, with 7 bases aligning to TRBD1. With 4 bases clipped from V and 3 bases from J, the junction kept 9 bases outside the gene matches. Germline CDR1 is SGHRS and CDR2 is YFSETQ. This CDR3 is 15 amino acids long. The CDR3 is CASSGRTGGDYGYTF. In DNA, the CDR3 is TGCGCCAGCAGCGGACGGACAGGTGGGGACTATGGCTACACCTTC. Using reference TRBV5-1 and TRBJ1-2 for the parts outside the CDR3, the full variable domain is KAGVTQTPRYLIKTRGQQVTLSCSPISGHRSVSWYQQTPGQGLQFLFEYFSETQRNKGNFPGRFSGRQFSNSRSEMNVSTLELGDSALYLCASSGRTGGDYGYTFGSGTRLTVV.

The genes are TRBV9 and TRBJ2-7, with D tentatively TRBD2 (6 bases). Germline assignment: CDR1 SGDLS and CDR2 YYNGEE. Trimming took 4 bases from V and 4 from J, leaving 18 bases between them. The CDR3 has 15 amino acids. CDR3 sequence (DNA): TGTGCCAGCAGCTTCAGTGGCGGAGGGACTTACGAGCAGTACTTC. This translates into CASSFSGGGTYEQYF.

This chain links TRBV5-1 with TRBJ1-2, with 7 bases that match TRBD1. The CDR3 extends over 16 amino acids. The V segment lost 0 bases and the J segment 0 bases; nucleotides outside the gene matches: 5. Germline CDR1 is SGHRS and CDR2 is YFSETQ. CDR3 coding DNA: TGCGCCAGCAGCTTGGGACAGGGACAAACTAACTATGGCTACACCTTC. This gives the protein CASSLGQGQTNYGYTF.

The rearrangement links TRBV9 to TRBJ2-1; TRBD2 matches 8 bases. This CDR3 has 13 amino acids. In germline, CDR1 is SGDLS, CDR2 YYNGEE. The trim removed 7 bases at V and 5 bases at J, leaving 5 bases unmatched. CDR3 sequence (DNA): TGTGCCAGCCAAGCGGGGGCAAACAATGAGCAGTTCTTC. Translating it yields CASQAGANNEQFF.

V is TRBV29-1 and J is TRBJ1-4; TRBD1 is a possible D gene (6 bases). Trimming took 8 bases from V and 0 from J, leaving 10 bases between them. The CDR3 runs to 13 residues. Germline V CDR1 and CDR2: SQVTM, ANQGSEA. This CDR3 reads CSFRQATNEKLFF. DNA of the CDR3: TGCAGCTTCCGACAGGCAACTAATGAAAAACTGTTTTTT. Using reference TRBV29-1 and TRBJ1-4 for the parts outside the CDR3, the full variable domain is SAVISQKPSRDICQRGTSLTIQCQVDSQVTMMFWYRQQPGQSLTLIATANQGSEATYESGFVIDKFPISRPNLTFSTLTVSNMSPEDSSIYLCSFRQATNEKLFFGSGTQLSVL.

This sequence joins TRBV18 and TRBJ2-2; 9 nucleotides match TRBD1. Germline CDR1 is KGHSH and CDR2 is LQKENI. This CDR3 is built from 16 residues. V shed 2 bases and J 1 base; nucleotides not matched to a gene: 2. The chain's CDR3 is CASSPMGQGNTGELFF. DNA for the CDR3: TGTGCCAGCTCACCAATGGGACAGGGGAACACCGGGGAGCTGTTTTTT.

This sequence joins TRBV7-9 and TRBJ1-2; no reliable D call. The V gene lost 6 bases and the J gene lost 2 bases, with 7 bases spanning the gap. The CDR3 covers 12 residues. Germline-derived CDR1 and CDR2 are SEHNR and FQNEAQ (reference sequence). The CDR3 here is CASSQSNYGYTF. The CDR3 DNA reads as TGTGCCAGCAGTCAATCAAACTATGGCTACACCTTC.

The chain has TRBV6-5 and TRBJ2-7; tentative D call: TRBD2 (5 bases). The CDR3 contains 15 residues. Germline values: CDR1 MNHEY, CDR2 SVGAGI. V lost 6 bases to trimming and J lost 0 bases, with 15 bases between them. CDR3 sequence: CASRGPRDPSYEQYF. The CDR3 region has the DNA TGTGCCAGCAGAGGCCCCCGGGATCCCTCCTACGAGCAGTACTTC.

Only one count was recorded for this clone. The V call is TRBV2, the J call TRBJ1-1, with TRBD1 as a possible D gene (5 bases). The CDR3 has 13 amino acids. CDR1 and CDR2 (germline): SNHLY, FYNNEI. V was trimmed by 6 bases and J by 1 base, leaving 9 bases between them. The CDR3 reads CASSQDTNTEAFF. In nucleotides, the CDR3 is TGTGCCAGCAGCCAGGACACGAACACTGAAGCTTTCTTT.

This sequence joins TRBV7-2 and TRBJ1-5; no reliable D call. This CDR3 is built from 15 residues. Trimming cost V 5 bases and J 1 base, with 12 bases left between them. Germline-derived CDR1 and CDR2 are SGHTA and FQGNSA. CDR3 nucleotide sequence: TGTGCCAGCAGCCCCCGCGGTAGGAGCAATCAGCCCCAGCATTTT. It is translated as CASSPRGRSNQPQHF.

This sequence joins TRBV10-1 and TRBJ2-1, with 9 nucleotides matching TRBD1. Per the germline V gene, CDR1 is WNHNN and CDR2 is SYGVQD (reference sequence). The CDR3 is made up of 14 amino acids. The junction had 5 bases not matched to a gene; V was cut back by 2 bases and J by 9 bases. This CDR3 is CASSERDRGGEQFF. The CDR3 nucleotides read TGCGCCAGCAGTGAGAGAGACAGGGGGGGTGAGCAGTTCTTC.

This chain links TRBV12-5 with TRBJ2-2; 8 nucleotides agree with TRBD1. Unmatched junction bases numbered 8, after V lost 6 bases and J lost 5 bases. The CDR3 loop spans 15 amino acids. Looked up from germline, CDR1 is LGHNT and CDR2 is FRNRAP. The CDR3 sequence: CASGTGGSGTGELFF. The DNA of the CDR3 is TGTGCTAGTGGCACAGGGGGTTCGGGAACCGGGGAGCTGTTTTTT. The full variable domain, rest sourced from reference TRBV12-5 and TRBJ2-2, is DARVTQTPRHKVTEMGQEVTMRCQPILGHNTVFWYRQTMMQGLELLAYFRNRAPLDDSGMPKDRFSAEMPDATLATLKIQPSEPRDSAVYFCASGTGGSGTGELFFGEGSRLTVL.

The chain is built from TRBV19 and TRBJ2-2; 8 bases match TRBD2. There are 16 residues in the CDR3. Germline-derived CDR1 and CDR2 are LNHDA and SQIVND (reference sequence). Trimming removed 2 bases from V and 6 bases from J; junction bases left unmatched: 8. The CDR3 DNA sequence: TGTGCCAGTAGTATACGACTAGCGACGATAGCCGGGGAGCTGTTTTTT. This translates into CASSIRLATIAGELFF.

The V call is TRBV2, the J call TRBJ2-1, with 9 bases that match TRBD2. The CDR3 contains 13 residues. J gave up 9 bases and V 5 bases, and 5 bases lay outside the gene matches. The germline gives CDR1 SNHLY, CDR2 FYNNEI. The CDR3 sequence: CASSNSGRGEQFF. The CDR3 DNA reads as TGTGCCAGCAGTAATAGCGGGAGAGGTGAGCAGTTCTTC.

The chain carries TRBV19 and TRBJ1-5; 7 positions match TRBD1. V was pared by 5 bases and J by 8 bases, with 12 bases of the junction left unmatched. The CDR3 runs to 15 residues. The germline V gene has CDR1 LNHDA and CDR2 SQIVND (reference sequence). CDR3: CASSDRDSLREPQHF. In nucleotides, the CDR3 is TGTGCCAGTAGTGATCGGGACAGCCTGCGGGAGCCCCAGCATTTT. Full variable domain (missing parts from reference TRBV19 and TRBJ1-5): DGGITQSPKYLFRKEGQNVTLSCEQNLNHDAMYWYRQDPGQGLRLIYYSQIVNDFQKGDIAEGYSVSREKKESFPLTVTSAQKNPTAFYLCASSDRDSLREPQHFGDGTRLSIL.

To note about this clone: The junction does not match germline at one end; this may be a read error. The rearrangement uses TRBV6-4 and TRBJ1-2, with D possibly TRBD1 on 5 matching bases. From germline, CDR1 is MRHNA and CDR2 SNTAGT. The CDR3 extends over 15 amino acids. The CDR3 loop reads CASSYSMGHPYGYTF. CDR3 bases: TGTGCCAGCAGTTACTCGATGGGGCACCCCTATGGCTACACCTTC.

A single count supports this clone. The chain is built from TRBV28 and TRBJ1-2; no reliable D call. CDR3 length: 13 residues. Germline CDR1 and CDR2: MDHEN and SYDVKM. Trimming took 4 bases from V and 4 from J, leaving 10 bases between them. CDR3 region: CASSSQVFYGYTF. The CDR3 DNA is TGTGCCAGCAGTTCTCAGGTCTTCTATGGCTACACCTTC.

V usage is TRBV2 and J usage is TRBJ1-6, with D possibly being TRBD1 (5 bases). This CDR3 region has 15 residues. V was pared by 7 bases and J by 7 bases, with 17 bases between. The germline gives CDR1 SNHLY, CDR2 FYNNEI. CDR3: CASNPSGRGNSPLHF. The CDR3 nucleotides read TGTGCCAGCAATCCCTCAGGGCGGGGCAATTCACCCCTCCACTTT. The full variable domain, rest sourced from reference TRBV2 and TRBJ1-6, is EPEVTQTPSHQVTQMGQEVILRCVPISNHLYFYWYRQILGQKVEFLVSFYNNEISEKSEIFDDQFSVERPDGSNFTLKIRSTKLEDSAMYFCASNPSGRGNSPLHFGNGTRLTVT.

The chain is built from TRBV18 and TRBJ2-2; tentative D call: TRBD1 (6 bases). The CDR3 totals 16 residues. V shed 0 bases and J shed 5 bases, with 13 bases lying between them. The germline CDR1 and CDR2 sequences are KGHSH and LQKENI. Here the CDR3 DNA reads TGTGCCAGCTCACCACCGGGGGCCAGAAAAACCGGGGAGCTGTTTTTT. Its protein is CASSPPGARKTGELFF.

This chain connects TRBV4-1 to TRBJ2-7; tentative D call: TRBD2 (6 bases). Germline V gene lookup returns CDR1 MGHRA and CDR2 YSYEKL. V was cut by 5 bases and J by 2 bases, with 16 bases left in between. The CDR3 has 15 amino acids. CDR3 in DNA: TGCGCCAGCAGCGCCGCCCTAGCGTACCCCTACGAGCAGTACTTC. It yields the protein CASSAALAYPYEQYF.